Below, 18 T cell receptor beta chains from the same sample are listed, as sequenced in a study of spatial heterogeneity in lung cancer. TCRdb processed the 5' RACE reads anew with MiXCR; each CDR3 protein has one entry. This repertoire shows 7,000 to 8,000 distinct CDR3 sequences, around 7% found once; its top ten account for under 85%. Time point given: sample taken at primary tumor resection. Frozen PBMC, nontumor lung or tumor provided whole RNA, which was sequenced unsorted. This specimen was PBMCs, taken at surgery. These receptors came from a male donor with early-stage non-small cell lung cancer.

There are many counts of this clonotype. This beta chain came through as a stray read in a library set up for alpha chains, and its size says little. The genes are TRBV3-1 and TRBJ2-3; D is possibly TRBD2 (5 bases). The V end lost 4 bases, the J end lost 6 bases, and 23 bases lay between the germline ends. Germline loops: CDR1 LGHDT, CDR2 YNNKEL (reference sequence). The CDR3 sequence is 17 residues long. CDR3: CASSPIPGPGGTDTQYF. The CDR3 DNA sequence: TGTGCCAGCAGCCCGATCCCCGGACCAGGAGGTACCGATACGCAGTATTTT.

This clonotype was detected many times. This beta chain lies outside the target of a library built for alpha chains; its clone size means little. V and J are TRBV19 and TRBJ1-2; D unclear. Germline V gene sequence: CDR1 LNHDA, CDR2 SQIVND (reference sequence). The CDR3 sequence is 13 residues long. Trimming left V 7 bases short and J 1 base short, with 10 bases between. The CDR3 nucleotides are TGTGCCAGTACTAGGCACGTTAACTATGGCTACACCTTC. It is translated as CASTRHVNYGYTF.

With regard to this clonotype: This beta chain was picked up by a library intended for alpha chains and is off target, so its count carries little meaning. The chain uses TRBV11-2 and TRBJ2-1, with D hard to call. Looked up from germline, CDR1 is SGHAT and CDR2 is FQNNGV. Trimming took off 3 bases at V and 6 bases at J, with 12 bases between the two ends. CDR3 length: 14 residues. As DNA, the CDR3 is TGTGCCAGCAGCTTGAGTCTCCTCGGCAATGAGCAGTTCTTC. This sequence encodes CASSLSLLGNEQFF.

This clonotype was detected ten times or more. As an off-target read in a library built for alpha chains, this beta chain has a frequency of little significance. The chain's CDR3 is CSVCPGSYNEQFF. The CDR3 DNA sequence: TGCAGCGTGTGTCCGGGAAGCTACAATGAGCAGTTCTTC. The V gene is TRBV29-1, the J gene TRBJ2-1; possibly TRBD2 for D (5 bases). V was shortened by 6 bases and J by 3 bases, with 12 bases between the two germline ends. The CDR3 loop spans 13 amino acids. Germline loops: CDR1 SQVTM, CDR2 ANQGSEA.

By share, this clonotype counts as medium-sized. Compared with germline, one end of the junction differs, possibly owing to a read error. This beta chain is off target for a library built for alpha chains, so its abundance means little. This chain joins TRBV29-1 and TRBJ2-7; TRBD1 matches at 8 bases. This CDR3 is built from 8 residues. Per germline, CDR1 SQVTM and CDR2 ANQGSEA. CDR3 DNA sequence: TGCAGCGTCGGACAGGGTATGTTC. As protein: CSVGQGMF.

This clonotype occurred many times. This beta chain is an unintended read in a library built for alpha chains; its size means little. The rearrangement uses TRBV20-1 and TRBJ2-5; D gene uncertain. This CDR3 has 13 residues. V lost 2 bases and J lost 0, with 7 bases in between. Germline V CDR1 and CDR2: DFQATT, SNEGSKA (reference sequence). This CDR3 reads CSARSPNQETQYF. CDR3 DNA: TGCAGTGCTAGAAGCCCGAACCAAGAGACCCAGTACTTC.

For this clonotype: This beta chain slipped into a library made for alpha chains as a stray read, so its size is not meaningful. J is TRBJ2-5 and V is TRBV2, with 8 nucleotides matching TRBD2. CDR3 length: 15 amino acids. Germline CDR1 and CDR2: SNHLY and FYNNEI. Germline trimming cut 3 bases from V and 5 bases from J; bases unmatched to any gene: 8. This chain's CDR3 is CASSDERGSQETQYF. CDR3 in DNA: TGTGCCAGCAGTGACGAGCGGGGGTCTCAGGAGACCCAGTACTTC.

In its sample, this clonotype was seen many times. This beta chain turned up in a library designed for alpha chains; as an off-target read, its abundance says little. The genes are TRBV10-3 and TRBJ2-2; no firm D call. Deletions cut 0 bases from V and 2 bases from J, with 4 bases between. CDR1 is ENHRY, CDR2 SYGVKD, per germline. This CDR3 is built from 14 residues. The CDR3: CAISESTNTGELFF. In nucleotides, the CDR3 is TGTGCCATCAGTGAGTCTACTAACACCGGGGAGCTGTTTTTT.

This clonotype was counted at least ten times. The library was prepared for alpha chains; this beta chain is a stray read, so its frequency means little. The rearrangement links TRBV10-2 to TRBJ1-1; D is unclear. The CDR3 runs to 14 residues. Germline V gives CDR1 WSHSY, CDR2 SAAADI. V lost 5 bases, J lost 1 base, and 11 bases lay in between. CDR3 in DNA: TGCGCCAGCAGTTTGCAGGCGCGGAACACTGAAGCTTTCTTT. Amino acid sequence: CASSLQARNTEAFF.

This clonotype occurred many times. Little can be read into the size of this beta chain, an off-target read in a library designed for alpha chains. The chain uses TRBV20-1 and TRBJ1-1; unclear D gene. Trimming left V 8 bases short and J 0 bases short, with 16 bases between. Germline V CDR1 and CDR2: DFQATT, SNEGSKA (reference sequence). CDR3 size: 14 residues. The CDR3 DNA sequence: TGCAGTACTCACTCAAAGGTTTTGAACACTGAAGCTTTCTTT. Residues: CSTHSKVLNTEAFF.

As to this clonotype: A library made for alpha chains picked up this beta chain off target, so its size means little. The chain couples TRBV12-3 or TRBV12-4 to TRBJ2-3; D uncertain. V lost 4 bases and J 8 bases, leaving 16 bases between the germline ends. This CDR3 is built from 14 residues. Here the CDR3 reads CASSSWLARPTQYF. The DNA of the CDR3 is TGTGCCAGCAGTTCGTGGTTAGCTCGGCCTACGCAGTATTTT.

This clonotype was observed many times. Little can be read into the size of this beta chain, an off-target read in a library designed for alpha chains. The chain recombines TRBV20-1 with TRBJ2-3; 8 nucleotides align to TRBD1. Germline CDR1 reads DFQATT; CDR2 reads SNEGSKA (reference sequence). V was clipped by 3 bases and J by 4 bases; unmatched bases: 6. The CDR3 spans 14 residues. The CDR3 DNA reads TGCAGTGCTAGTGGCAGGGGGCAGGCAGATACGCAGTATTTT. This translates into CSASGRGQADTQYF.

Comment on this clonotype: This sequence may be a read error, since a much larger clone differs from it by one base. For a library built for alpha chains, this beta chain is a stray read; little rests on its size. The rearrangement joins TRBV7-9 to TRBJ1-1, with 12 bases lining up with TRBD1. Germline values: CDR1 SEHNR, CDR2 FQNEAQ (reference sequence). The CDR3 sequence is 19 residues long. This CDR3 is CVSSLDLPGQGALHTEAFF. The CDR3 nucleotides are TGTGTCAGCAGCTTAGATCTGCCGGGACAGGGGGCTCTTCACACTGAAGCTTTCTTT.

This clonotype was counted at least ten times. This beta chain represents an off-target read in a library built for alpha chains; its size is of limited meaning. The gene calls are TRBV28 and TRBJ1-5; D gene ambiguous. The CDR3 consists of 14 residues. V was cut by 8 bases and J by 3 bases, with 14 bases left in between. Germline loops: CDR1 MDHEN, CDR2 SYDVKM. CDR3 nucleotide sequence: TGTGCCAGCCAGCAAGCAGAGATCAATCAGCCCCAGCATTTT. Translated: CASQQAEINQPQHF.

In its sample, this clonotype was seen many times. With the library built for alpha chains, this beta chain is off target and its frequency is not meaningful. V gene TRBV24-1 combines with J gene TRBJ2-7; 8 bases are a match to TRBD2. With V trimmed by 6 bases and J by 0 bases, 9 bases remained unmatched. Germline CDR1 KGHDR, CDR2 SFDVKD. The CDR3 loop spans 16 amino acids. This chain's CDR3 is CATSSPGLAGSYEQYF. CDR3 DNA: TGTGCCACCAGTTCGCCCGGGCTAGCGGGCTCCTACGAGCAGTACTTC.

This clonotype is judged medium-sized. Little can be read into the size of this beta chain, an off-target read in a library designed for alpha chains. V is TRBV29-1 and J is TRBJ1-2; perhaps TRBD1 as D (5 bases). Germline-derived CDR1 and CDR2 are SQVTM and ANQGSEA. This CDR3 spans 14 amino acids. V was pared by 6 bases and J by 0 bases, with 14 bases between. The CDR3 DNA follows: TGCAGCGTCAGCCGGGACCCAGCTAACTATGGCTACACCTTC. Translating it yields CSVSRDPANYGYTF. Supplemented by reference TRBV29-1 and TRBJ1-2, the full variable domain reads SAVISQKPSRDICQRGTSLTIQCQVDSQVTMMFWYRQQPGQSLTLIATANQGSEATYESGFVIDKFPISRPNLTFSTLTVSNMSPEDSSIYLCSVSRDPANYGYTFGSGTRLTVV.

This clonotype was seen a handful of times. This beta chain appears as a stray read in a library generated for alpha chains; its size is not informative. V is TRBV20-1 and J is TRBJ2-1; TRBD2 aligns across 9 bases. The CDR3 loop spans 14 amino acids. The germline V gene encodes CDR1 DFQATT and CDR2 SNEGSKA (reference sequence). V lost 5 bases and J lost 9; bases outside the gene matches: 11. Here the CDR3 DNA reads TGCAGTGCTCCCGACTGGCGGGGGGGCCTTGAGCAGTTCTTC. It codes for CSAPDWRGGLEQFF.

The table lists this clonotype with many counts. This beta chain is an off-target read within a library intended for alpha chains, so its frequency means little. The rearrangement links TRBV20-1 to TRBJ2-3; 8 bases match TRBD1. The V gene's germline CDR1 is DFQATT and CDR2 SNEGSKA (reference sequence). The CDR3 has 13 residues. Germline trimming cut 5 bases from V and 2 bases from J; bases unmatched to any gene: 3. CDR3 nucleotides: TGCAGTGCTGACAGGGGAAACACAGATACGCAGTATTTT. Protein product: CSADRGNTDTQYF.